The 13 T cell receptor beta chains below were found in one sample sequenced in a study of CD8+ T cells in alopecia areata. cDNA serving as the sequencing template came from extracted, reverse transcribed RNA. Measured with immunoSEQ multiplex PCR; TCRdb has only the in-frame clones, and not every one. This sample has some 110,000 clones, with around two fifths found just once. Sequencing used CD4+ T cells sorted from blood. The receptors stem from a human donor with alopecia areata.

This chain joins TRBV7-2 and TRBJ2-5; no firm D call. The germline CDR1 and CDR2 sequences are SGHTA and FQGNSA. V shed 3 bases and J shed 1 base, with 9 bases lying between them. The CDR3 loop spans 14 amino acids. CDR3 residues: CASSFTISQETQYF. The CDR3 DNA reads TGTGCCAGCAGCTTTACGATCTCCCAAGAGACCCAGTACTTC.

This clone occurred a few times. The chain links TRBV6-6 to TRBJ2-7; TRBD1 is a possible D gene (5 bases). CDR3 size: 16 residues. V lost 0 bases and J lost 5, with 17 bases in between. Germline-derived CDR1 and CDR2 are MNHNY and SVGAGI (reference sequence). Here the CDR3 reads CASSYSMLAGRDEQYF. DNA for the CDR3: TGTGCCAGCAGTTACTCGATGTTGGCAGGGCGAGACGAGCAGTACTTC.

This clone has just a few counts. The chain combines TRBV29-1 with TRBJ2-3; D could derive from TRBD1 or TRBD2 (6 bases each). The CDR3 extends over 13 amino acids. Trimming removed 1 base from V and 6 bases from J, with 11 bases in between. Germline V gene sequence: CDR1 SQVTM, CDR2 ANQGSEA. The chain's CDR3 is CSVEGGASDTQYF. Here the CDR3 DNA reads TGCAGCGTTGAAGGGGGGGCTAGCGATACGCAGTATTTT.

J is TRBJ2-6 and V is TRBV5-1, with no clear D. Germline CDR1 is SGHRS and CDR2 is YFSETQ. V lost 2 bases, J lost 0 bases, and 6 bases lay in between. The length of the CDR3 is 15 residues. CDR3 coding DNA: TGCGCCAGCAGCTTACGCTTCTCTGGGGCCAACGTCCTGACTTTC. Translating it yields CASSLRFSGANVLTF.

V usage is TRBV7-2 and J usage is TRBJ1-2; a weak D match, TRBD1 (5 bases). Germline CDR1 is SGHTA and CDR2 is FQGNSA. There are 16 residues in the CDR3. Trimming pared 5 bases from V and 0 bases from J, leaving 16 bases between. The CDR3 DNA sequence: TGTGCCAGCAGCCAAGGCCGGCAGGGAACTAACTATGGCTACACCTTC. Translation: CASSQGRQGTNYGYTF. Full variable domain (outside the CDR3, taken from reference TRBV7-2 and TRBJ1-2): GAGVSQSPSNKVTEKGKDVELRCDPISGHTALYWYRQSLGQGLEFLIYFQGNSAPDKSGLPSDRFSAERTGGSVSTLTIQRTQQEDSAVYLCASSQGRQGTNYGYTFGSGTRLTVV.

The chain joins TRBV29-1 to TRBJ1-2; TRBD1 matches 9 bases. Per the germline V gene, CDR1 is SQVTM and CDR2 is ANQGSEA. The V and J ends lost 6 bases and 4 bases, in that order; junction bases with no gene match: 15. The CDR3 has 16 residues. The CDR3 region has the DNA TGCAGCGTGCAAAAAATTAACAGGGGGCAGGTCTATGGCTACACCTTC. Translated, it gives CSVQKINRGQVYGYTF.

This clone has only a few counts. This chain links TRBV6-5 with TRBJ2-7; D might be TRBD1 or TRBD2, each matching 5 bases. CDR1 and CDR2 from the germline V gene are MNHEY and SVGAGI. The CDR3 is 13 amino acids. Trimming took off 4 bases at V and 8 bases at J, with 15 bases between the two ends. In DNA form, the CDR3 reads TGTGCCAGCAGTTTTACCGGGACCCACAAGCAGTACTTC. Protein sequence: CASSFTGTHKQYF.

CDR3 nucleotides: TGTGCCAGCAGCTTGGAGCCCACGAGGCCCCTCCACTTT. Its protein product is CASSLEPTRPLHF. The chain links TRBV5-6 to TRBJ1-6; D is unresolved. V was pared by 0 bases and J by 13 bases, with 11 bases between. The CDR3 loop spans 13 amino acids. The germline gives CDR1 SGHDT, CDR2 YYEEEE.

This clone occurred a few times. The chain combines TRBV29-1 with TRBJ1-1; D gene unclear. The germline gives CDR1 SQVTM, CDR2 ANQGSEA. Trimming stripped 0 bases from V and 4 bases from J, with 12 bases between. The CDR3 runs 14 residues. In nucleotides, the CDR3 is TGCAGCGTTGAAGAAGACCGTGAACCCACTGAAGCTTTCTTT. It codes for CSVEEDREPTEAFF.

The chain couples TRBV29-1 to TRBJ1-2, with 7 bases fitting TRBD1. Trimming at V came to 3 bases and at J to 4 bases, leaving 5 bases not matched to a gene. The CDR3 has 13 residues. The germline gives CDR1 SQVTM, CDR2 ANQGSEA. The CDR3 sequence is CSVDEGAAYGYTF. The CDR3 DNA follows: TGCAGCGTTGACGAGGGGGCGGCCTATGGCTACACCTTC.

This clone was seen a handful of times. The chain is built from TRBV14 and TRBJ2-7; D uncertain. V lost 5 bases, J lost 1 base, and 18 bases lay in between. Per the germline V gene, CDR1 is SGHDN and CDR2 is FVKESK. This CDR3 has 16 amino acids. The CDR3 DNA is TGTGCCAGCAGCAACCCCCGAACTACAGATTCCTACGAGCAGTACTTC. Translated: CASSNPRTTDSYEQYF.

This clone was seen only a few times. The chain joins TRBV7-6 to TRBJ2-1; D gene ambiguous. V was shortened by 2 bases and J by 0 bases, with 11 bases between the two germline ends. The CDR3 runs 16 residues. Germline CDR1 SGHVS, CDR2 FNYEAQ. The CDR3 is CASSLSPVSSYNEQFF. In nucleotides, the CDR3 is TGTGCCAGCAGCTTAAGTCCGGTGAGCTCCTACAATGAGCAGTTCTTC.

Of note for this clone: This CDR3 is also generated by other DNA sequences in the sample. The rearrangement uses TRBV29-1 and TRBJ2-3, with TRBD2 matching over 12 bases. Germline V gene data show CDR1 as SQVTM and CDR2 as ANQGSEA. This CDR3 spans 14 amino acids. V was clipped by 7 bases and J by 3 bases; unmatched bases: 5. Here the CDR3 DNA reads TGCAGCGCCACTAGCGGGGGGTTTACAGATACGCAGTATTTT. Translated, it gives CSATSGGFTDTQYF.